This TCR beta chain was retrieved from a study of blood T cell repertoires in COVID-19. Repertoires were generated with immunoSEQ multiplex PCR, while TCRdb's copy carries only in-frame clones and drops some. The data hold about 260,000 clones, with around 89% observed a single time. V lost 3 bases, J lost 3 bases, and 18 bases lay in between. Germline loops: CDR1 MNHNS, CDR2 SASEGT. The CDR3 consists of 17 residues. Sequenced sample: PBMCs or T cells enriched from blood (not recorded which). The rearrangement uses TRBV6-1 and TRBJ1-5; D may be TRBD1 (6 bases). The receptor comes from a woman under 30 who had recovered from COVID-19. Here the CDR3 DNA reads TGTGCCAGCAGTGACCGACAGGCTGGATGGGTCAATCAGCCCCAGCATTTT. Encoded protein: CASSDRQAGWVNQPQHF.